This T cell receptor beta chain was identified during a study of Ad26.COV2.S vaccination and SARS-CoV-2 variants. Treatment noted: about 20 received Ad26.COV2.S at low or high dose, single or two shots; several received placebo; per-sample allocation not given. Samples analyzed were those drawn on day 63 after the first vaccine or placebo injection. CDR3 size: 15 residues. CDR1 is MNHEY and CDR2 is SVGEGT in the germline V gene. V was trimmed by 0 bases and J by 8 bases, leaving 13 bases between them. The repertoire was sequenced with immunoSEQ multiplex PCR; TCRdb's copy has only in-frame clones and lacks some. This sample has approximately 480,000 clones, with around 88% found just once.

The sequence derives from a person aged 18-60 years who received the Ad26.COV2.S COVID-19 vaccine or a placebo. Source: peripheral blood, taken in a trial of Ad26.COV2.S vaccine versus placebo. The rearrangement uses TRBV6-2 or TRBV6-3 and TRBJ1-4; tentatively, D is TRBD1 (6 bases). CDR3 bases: TGTGCCAGCAGTTACTCGATCCCCAGGGGAGAAAAACTGTTTTTT. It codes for CASSYSIPRGEKLFF.